The rows below give T cell receptor beta chains drawn from one sample of a study of shared clonotypes between healthy human individuals. Repertoires were generated with immunoSEQ multiplex PCR, while TCRdb's copy carries only in-frame clones and drops some. The sample includes roughly 1,600,000 clones, about 98.5% of them seen just once. The sequenced sample was naive CD4+ T cells sorted from blood. The receptors derive from a man younger than 45 in good health. CDR3s include the opening cysteine and the closing phenylalanine or tryptophan. The D gene is left open where the match is weak. Expanded clones get a size class; other rows say once, few or many, or leave the size out.

V gene,clone size,J gene,D gene,CDR3 DNA,CDR3 protein
TRBV7-2,NA,TRBJ2-7,NA,TGTGCCAGCAAAGGTGTGGGCTCGGGGCAGTACTTC,CASKGVGSGQYF
TRBV11-2,once,TRBJ2-4,TRBD1,TGTGCCAGCAGCAAGGACAGGGAAAACATTCAGTACTTC,CASSKDRENIQYF
TRBV30,NA,TRBJ2-2,NA,TGTGCCTGGAGTGGAAGTCGACAGTTTACCGGGGAGCTGTTTTTT,CAWSGSRQFTGELFF
TRBV11-3,NA,TRBJ2-7,NA,TGTGCCAGCAGCTTAGGAGGGCAGCTGGCCGAGCAGTACTTC,CASSLGGQLAEQYF
TRBV4-1,NA,TRBJ1-1,TRBD1,TGCGCCAGCAGCCAAGCGACCGGGACAGCGAACACTGAAGCTTTCTTT,CASSQATGTANTEAFF
TRBV6-1,NA,TRBJ2-3,NA,TGTGCCAGCGTCAGGGAATGGAGCACAGATACGCAGTATTTT,CASVREWSTDTQYF
TRBV29-1,NA,TRBJ2-2,NA,TGCAGCGTTGAATCTTCGACATTAACCGGGGAGCTGTTTTTT,CSVESSTLTGELFF
TRBV7-6,NA,TRBJ2-3,TRBD2,TGTGCCAGCAGCTTAACTAGCGGGAGTAGCACAGATACGCAGTATTTT,CASSLTSGSSTDTQYF
TRBV28,NA,TRBJ2-1,TRBD2,TGTGCCAGCAGTTCTGAGGCGGGAGGGCCGTACAATGAGCAGTTCTTC,CASSSEAGGPYNEQFF
TRBV7-2,NA,TRBJ1-2,TRBD1,TGTGCCAGCAGCGCCGACAGGGTCGCTGGCTACACCTTC,CASSADRVAGYTF
TRBV5-6,NA,TRBJ2-7,TRBD1,TGTGCCAGCAGCTCCGGGACAGGGGTCTACGAGCAGTACTTC,CASSSGTGVYEQYF
TRBV19,NA,TRBJ1-4,NA,TGTGCCAGTAGCGTATGGAGGGCTGCAACTAATGAAAAACTGTTTTTT,CASSVWRAATNEKLFF
TRBV7-9,once,TRBJ2-3,NA,TGTGCCAGCAGCCGCACCAGGGGGGGCACAGATACGCAGTATTTT,CASSRTRGGTDTQYF
TRBV5-5,NA,TRBJ2-7,NA,TGTGCCAGCAGAGGACAGACCTACGAGCAGTACTTC,CASRGQTYEQYF
TRBV28,NA,TRBJ2-2,NA,TGTGCCAGCAGTTTCTCGGGGAATCCCACCGGGGAGCTGTTTTTT,CASSFSGNPTGELFF
TRBV23-1,NA,TRBJ2-5,NA,TGCGCCAGCAGTCAATCGACCCCTCAGGGGGAGACCCAGTACTTC,CASSQSTPQGETQYF
TRBV27,NA,TRBJ2-1,TRBD1,TGTGCCAGCAGTTTATTACGTCAGGGGGTCGGCAATGAGCAGTTCTTC,CASSLLRQGVGNEQFF
TRBV28,NA,TRBJ1-5,NA,TGTGCCAGCACCCTCAGCGGTCAGCCCCAGCATTTT,CASTLSGQPQHF
TRBV5-6,NA,TRBJ1-2,NA,TGTGCCAGCAGCTTGCCCACGCGGGAGAGCGGCTACACCTTC,CASSLPTRESGYTF
TRBV7-9,NA,TRBJ2-3,TRBD2,TGTGCCAGCGGTTTATCGGTGGGAGGGCCGGATACGCAGTATTTT,CASGLSVGGPDTQYF